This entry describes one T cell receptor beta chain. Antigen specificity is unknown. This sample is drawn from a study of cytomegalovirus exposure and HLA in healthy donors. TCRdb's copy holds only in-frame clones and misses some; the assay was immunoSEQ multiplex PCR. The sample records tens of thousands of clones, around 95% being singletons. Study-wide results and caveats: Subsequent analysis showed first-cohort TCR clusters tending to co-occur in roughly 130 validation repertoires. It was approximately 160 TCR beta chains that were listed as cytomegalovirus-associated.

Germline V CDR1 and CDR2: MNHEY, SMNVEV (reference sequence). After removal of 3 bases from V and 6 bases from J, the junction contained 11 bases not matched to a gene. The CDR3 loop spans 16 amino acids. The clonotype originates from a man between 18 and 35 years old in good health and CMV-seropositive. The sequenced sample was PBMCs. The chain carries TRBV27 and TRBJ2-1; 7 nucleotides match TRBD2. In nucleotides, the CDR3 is TGTGCCAGCAGTTTCGGCCGGGCGGGGGTCACCAATGAGCAGTTCTTC. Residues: CASSFGRAGVTNEQFF.